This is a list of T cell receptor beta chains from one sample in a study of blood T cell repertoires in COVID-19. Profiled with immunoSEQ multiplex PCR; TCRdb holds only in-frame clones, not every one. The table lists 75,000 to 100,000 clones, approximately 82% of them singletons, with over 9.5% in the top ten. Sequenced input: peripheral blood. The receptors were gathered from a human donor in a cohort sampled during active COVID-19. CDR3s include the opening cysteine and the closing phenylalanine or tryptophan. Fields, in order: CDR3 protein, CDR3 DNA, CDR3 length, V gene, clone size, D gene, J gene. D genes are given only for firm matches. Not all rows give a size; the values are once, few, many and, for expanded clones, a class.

CDR3 protein: CASSPLDISEQYF
CDR3 DNA: TGTGCCAGCAGCCCCTTAGATATTTCCGAGCAGTACTTC
CDR3 length: 13
V gene: TRBV7-2
clone size: -
D gene: -
J gene: TRBJ2-7

CDR3 protein: CASSPGLPDEQYF
CDR3 DNA: TGTGCCAGTAGCCCGGGTCTTCCTGACGAGCAGTACTTC
CDR3 length: 13
V gene: TRBV19
clone size: -
D gene: -
J gene: TRBJ2-7

CDR3 protein: CAISGLAGGPTGELFF
CDR3 DNA: TGTGCCATCAGTGGGCTAGCGGGAGGGCCCACCGGGGAGCTGTTTTTT
CDR3 length: 16
V gene: TRBV10-3
clone size: -
D gene: TRBD2
J gene: TRBJ2-2

CDR3 protein: CASSPWTDNTGELFF
CDR3 DNA: TGTGCCAGCAGCCCCTGGACAGACAACACCGGGGAGCTGTTTTTT
CDR3 length: 15
V gene: TRBV11-1
clone size: -
D gene: -
J gene: TRBJ2-2

CDR3 protein: CASSDTRGNNEKLFF
CDR3 DNA: TGTGCCAGTAGTGACACCAGGGGAAATAATGAAAAACTGTTTTTT
CDR3 length: 15
V gene: TRBV19
clone size: -
D gene: -
J gene: TRBJ1-4

CDR3 protein: CASSLGRAVEAFF
CDR3 DNA: TGTGCCAGCAGCTTAGGGCGGGCTGTTGAAGCTTTCTTT
CDR3 length: 13
V gene: TRBV7-2
clone size: -
D gene: -
J gene: TRBJ1-1

CDR3 protein: CASSRTGYEQYF
CDR3 DNA: TGTGCCAGCAGTCGGACAGGGTACGAGCAGTACTTC
CDR3 length: 12
V gene: TRBV6-5
clone size: -
D gene: TRBD1
J gene: TRBJ2-7

CDR3 protein: CASSRDSSYEQYF
CDR3 DNA: TGTGCCAGCAGCCGGGACAGCTCCTACGAGCAGTACTTC
CDR3 length: 13
V gene: TRBV7-3
clone size: -
D gene: TRBD1
J gene: TRBJ2-7

CDR3 protein: CASSYSGGALGEKLFF
CDR3 DNA: TGTGCCAGCAGTTACTCAGGGGGCGCGTTGGGTGAAAAACTGTTTTTT
CDR3 length: 16
V gene: TRBV6-6
clone size: -
D gene: TRBD1
J gene: TRBJ1-4

CDR3 protein: CASSQGLRLAGQNEQFF
CDR3 DNA: TGTGCCAGCAGCCAAGGGTTGCGACTAGCGGGGCAAAATGAGCAGTTCTTC
CDR3 length: 17
V gene: TRBV3-1/TRBV3-2
clone size: -
D gene: TRBD2
J gene: TRBJ2-1

CDR3 protein: CASSDTYSSHEQFF
CDR3 DNA: TGTGCCAGCAGTGACACCTATTCGTCGCATGAGCAGTTCTTC
CDR3 length: 14
V gene: TRBV6-1
clone size: -
D gene: -
J gene: TRBJ2-1

CDR3 protein: CASSLGGTGGETQYF
CDR3 DNA: TGTGCCAGCAGTCTCGGGGGGACAGGGGGTGAGACCCAGTACTTC
CDR3 length: 15
V gene: TRBV5-4
clone size: -
D gene: TRBD1
J gene: TRBJ2-5

CDR3 protein: CASSLRETYEQYF
CDR3 DNA: TGTGCCAGCAGCTTAAGAGAAACCTACGAGCAGTACTTC
CDR3 length: 13
V gene: TRBV5-8
clone size: once
D gene: -
J gene: TRBJ2-7

CDR3 protein: CASSEFRRGTPGGTQYF
CDR3 DNA: TGCGCCAGCAGTGAATTCCGCCGTGGGACCCCAGGGGGTACGCAGTATTTT
CDR3 length: 17
V gene: TRBV10-1
clone size: -
D gene: TRBD1
J gene: TRBJ2-3

CDR3 protein: CASSLLRPGTGANVLTF
CDR3 DNA: TGTGCCAGCAGCTTGCTCAGACCAGGGACTGGGGCCAACGTCCTGACTTTC
CDR3 length: 17
V gene: TRBV5-4
clone size: -
D gene: -
J gene: TRBJ2-6

CDR3 protein: CASSFGGSQEKLFF
CDR3 DNA: TGTGCCAGCAGTTTCGGGGGGTCACAGGAAAAACTGTTTTTT
CDR3 length: 14
V gene: TRBV2
clone size: few
D gene: -
J gene: TRBJ1-4

CDR3 protein: CASSQDAGLGEQYF
CDR3 DNA: TGCGCCAGCAGCCAAGATGCGGGGTTGGGGGAGCAGTACTTC
CDR3 length: 14
V gene: TRBV4-3
clone size: -
D gene: -
J gene: TRBJ2-7

CDR3 protein: CATSGGLAVYNEQFF
CDR3 DNA: TGTGCCACCAGTGGGGGACTAGCGGTCTACAATGAGCAGTTCTTC
CDR3 length: 15
V gene: TRBV24-1
clone size: few
D gene: TRBD2
J gene: TRBJ2-1

CDR3 protein: CASSTDRGPPYEQYF
CDR3 DNA: TGTGCCAGTAGTACCGACAGGGGGCCCCCCTACGAGCAGTACTTC
CDR3 length: 15
V gene: TRBV19
clone size: -
D gene: TRBD1
J gene: TRBJ2-7

CDR3 protein: CATSELNYGYTF
CDR3 DNA: TGTGCCACCAGTGAACTGAACTATGGCTACACCTTC
CDR3 length: 12
V gene: TRBV24-1
clone size: few
D gene: -
J gene: TRBJ1-2

CDR3 protein: CASSKSGTLIGNTIYF
CDR3 DNA: TGTGCCAGCAGCAAATCCGGGACACTGATCGGAAACACCATATATTTT
CDR3 length: 16
V gene: TRBV9
clone size: medium-sized
D gene: -
J gene: TRBJ1-3

CDR3 protein: CASSLGGDGGPEAFF
CDR3 DNA: TGTGCCAGCAGCTTAGGGGGGGACGGCGGCCCCGAAGCTTTCTTT
CDR3 length: 15
V gene: TRBV7-9
clone size: -
D gene: -
J gene: TRBJ1-1

CDR3 protein: CASSPQGTYGYTF
CDR3 DNA: TGTGCCAGTAGCCCACAGGGAACCTACGGCTACACCTTC
CDR3 length: 13
V gene: TRBV19
clone size: -
D gene: -
J gene: TRBJ1-2

CDR3 protein: CASSLVAVHQETQYF
CDR3 DNA: TGTGCCAGCAGCTTAGTAGCGGTGCACCAAGAGACCCAGTACTTC
CDR3 length: 15
V gene: TRBV7-2
clone size: -
D gene: -
J gene: TRBJ2-5

CDR3 protein: CASNPIGSGSYNEQFF
CDR3 DNA: TGTGCCAGCAACCCTATTGGTAGCGGGAGCTACAATGAGCAGTTCTTC
CDR3 length: 16
V gene: TRBV4-2
clone size: -
D gene: TRBD2
J gene: TRBJ2-1

CDR3 protein: CASSLGAAGGFVDTQYF
CDR3 DNA: TGTGCCAGCAGCTTAGGGGCAGCGGGAGGTTTCGTAGATACGCAGTATTTT
CDR3 length: 17
V gene: TRBV7-2
clone size: -
D gene: TRBD2
J gene: TRBJ2-3

CDR3 protein: CASSDVDDRGLNTGELFF
CDR3 DNA: TGTGCCAGCAGCGACGTGGACGACAGGGGGCTGAACACCGGGGAGCTGTTTTTT
CDR3 length: 18
V gene: TRBV5-6
clone size: -
D gene: TRBD1
J gene: TRBJ2-2

CDR3 protein: CASSLGQGRTGELFF
CDR3 DNA: TGTGCCAGCAGCCTGGGACAGGGACGGACCGGGGAGCTGTTTTTT
CDR3 length: 15
V gene: TRBV13
clone size: -
D gene: TRBD1
J gene: TRBJ2-2

CDR3 protein: CASSEAGGQNSPLHF
CDR3 DNA: TGTGCCAGCAGTGAGGCAGGGGGACAGAATTCACCCCTCCACTTT
CDR3 length: 15
V gene: TRBV2
clone size: -
D gene: TRBD1
J gene: TRBJ1-6

CDR3 protein: CASSEQGMGGETQYF
CDR3 DNA: TGTGCCAGCAGTGAGCAAGGCATGGGGGGGGAGACCCAGTACTTC
CDR3 length: 15
V gene: TRBV2
clone size: -
D gene: TRBD2
J gene: TRBJ2-5

CDR3 protein: CASSPGTYEQYF
CDR3 DNA: TGTGCCAGCAGCCCAGGGACCTACGAGCAGTACTTC
CDR3 length: 12
V gene: TRBV11-2
clone size: -
D gene: -
J gene: TRBJ2-7

CDR3 protein: CASKESANTGELFF
CDR3 DNA: TGCGCCAGCAAGGAGAGCGCGAACACCGGGGAGCTGTTTTTT
CDR3 length: 14
V gene: TRBV5-1
clone size: -
D gene: -
J gene: TRBJ2-2

CDR3 protein: CASSLGQGALGKLFF
CDR3 DNA: TGTGCCAGCAGCTTGGGACAGGGGGCGCTGGGAAAACTGTTTTTT
CDR3 length: 15
V gene: TRBV7-2
clone size: -
D gene: TRBD1
J gene: TRBJ1-4

CDR3 protein: CASSSRKDGGSYNEQFF
CDR3 DNA: TGTGCCAGCAGTTCTAGAAAGGACGGAGGCTCCTACAATGAGCAGTTCTTC
CDR3 length: 17
V gene: TRBV27
clone size: once
D gene: -
J gene: TRBJ2-1

CDR3 protein: CASSSIAGQGRQPQHF
CDR3 DNA: TGTGCCAGCAGCTCGATAGCTGGGCAGGGGAGACAGCCCCAGCATTTT
CDR3 length: 16
V gene: TRBV7-8
clone size: -
D gene: -
J gene: TRBJ1-5

CDR3 protein: CATSPRLIGASGNTIYF
CDR3 DNA: TGTGCCACCAGCCCCCGCCTTATAGGGGCTTCTGGAAACACCATATATTTT
CDR3 length: 17
V gene: TRBV15
clone size: -
D gene: -
J gene: TRBJ1-3

CDR3 protein: CAGIGEGLYEQYF
CDR3 DNA: TGTGCCGGAATCGGCGAGGGCCTCTACGAGCAGTACTTC
CDR3 length: 13
V gene: TRBV30
clone size: -
D gene: -
J gene: TRBJ2-7

CDR3 protein: CAWSVLYEQYF
CDR3 DNA: TGTGCCTGGAGTGTACTTTACGAGCAGTACTTC
CDR3 length: 11
V gene: TRBV30
clone size: -
D gene: -
J gene: TRBJ2-7

CDR3 protein: CSVSLGGWAYNEQFF
CDR3 DNA: TGCAGCGTTTCCCTCGGGGGGTGGGCTTACAATGAGCAGTTCTTC
CDR3 length: 15
V gene: TRBV29-1
clone size: -
D gene: TRBD2
J gene: TRBJ2-1

CDR3 protein: CASSSRTSGSQETQYF
CDR3 DNA: TGTGCCAGCAGCTCCCGGACTAGCGGGTCTCAAGAGACCCAGTACTTC
CDR3 length: 16
V gene: TRBV7-2
clone size: -
D gene: TRBD2
J gene: TRBJ2-5

CDR3 protein: CASSLGPGSAIEKLFF
CDR3 DNA: TGTGCCAGCAGCTTGGGCCCGGGGAGCGCAATTGAAAAACTGTTTTTT
CDR3 length: 16
V gene: TRBV5-6
clone size: -
D gene: -
J gene: TRBJ1-4

CDR3 protein: CASSGSRGLYNEQFF
CDR3 DNA: TGTGCCAGCAGCGGTTCCAGGGGGCTTTACAATGAGCAGTTCTTC
CDR3 length: 15
V gene: TRBV9
clone size: -
D gene: TRBD1
J gene: TRBJ2-1

CDR3 protein: CASSIGTRSPTGELFF
CDR3 DNA: TGTGCCAGCAGCATCGGGACTAGATCTCCCACCGGGGAGCTGTTTTTT
CDR3 length: 16
V gene: TRBV7-8
clone size: -
D gene: TRBD2
J gene: TRBJ2-2

CDR3 protein: CASSDRQANQPQHF
CDR3 DNA: TGTGCCAGCAGTGATCGGCAGGCCAATCAGCCCCAGCATTTT
CDR3 length: 14
V gene: TRBV6-1
clone size: -
D gene: -
J gene: TRBJ1-5

CDR3 protein: CAWSQDRVSYEQYF
CDR3 DNA: TGTGCCTGGAGCCAGGACAGAGTCTCCTACGAGCAGTACTTC
CDR3 length: 14
V gene: TRBV30
clone size: -
D gene: -
J gene: TRBJ2-7